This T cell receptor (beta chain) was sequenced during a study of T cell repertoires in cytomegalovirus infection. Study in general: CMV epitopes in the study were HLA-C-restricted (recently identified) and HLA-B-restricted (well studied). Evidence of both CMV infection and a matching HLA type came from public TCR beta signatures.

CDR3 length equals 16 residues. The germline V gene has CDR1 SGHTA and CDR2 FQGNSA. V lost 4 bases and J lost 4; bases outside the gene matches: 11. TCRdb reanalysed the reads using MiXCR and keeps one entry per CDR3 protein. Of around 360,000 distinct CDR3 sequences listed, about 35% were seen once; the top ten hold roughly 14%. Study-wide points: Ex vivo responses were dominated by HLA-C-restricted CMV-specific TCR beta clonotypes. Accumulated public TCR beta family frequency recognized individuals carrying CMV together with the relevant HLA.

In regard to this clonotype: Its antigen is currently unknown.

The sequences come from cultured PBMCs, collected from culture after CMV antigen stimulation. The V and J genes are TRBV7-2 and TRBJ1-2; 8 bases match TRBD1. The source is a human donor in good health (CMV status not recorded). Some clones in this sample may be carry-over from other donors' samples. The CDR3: CASSSRQDRGGYGYTF. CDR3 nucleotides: TGTGCCAGCAGCTCCAGACAAGACAGGGGAGGCTATGGCTACACCTTC.